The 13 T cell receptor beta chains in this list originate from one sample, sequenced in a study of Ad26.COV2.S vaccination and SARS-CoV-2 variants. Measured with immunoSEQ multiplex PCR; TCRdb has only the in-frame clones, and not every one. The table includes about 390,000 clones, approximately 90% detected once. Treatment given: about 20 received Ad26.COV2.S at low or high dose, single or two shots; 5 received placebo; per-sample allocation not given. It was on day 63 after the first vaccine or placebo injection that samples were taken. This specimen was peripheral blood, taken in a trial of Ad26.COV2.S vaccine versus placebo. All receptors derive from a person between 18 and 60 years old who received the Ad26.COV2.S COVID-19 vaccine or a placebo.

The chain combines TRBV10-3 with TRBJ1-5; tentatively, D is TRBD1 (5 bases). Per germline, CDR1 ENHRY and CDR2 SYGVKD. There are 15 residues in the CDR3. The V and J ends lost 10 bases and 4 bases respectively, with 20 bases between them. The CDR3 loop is CATQGQGVWNQPQHF. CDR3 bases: TGTGCCACTCAAGGGCAGGGAGTATGGAATCAGCCCCAGCATTTT.

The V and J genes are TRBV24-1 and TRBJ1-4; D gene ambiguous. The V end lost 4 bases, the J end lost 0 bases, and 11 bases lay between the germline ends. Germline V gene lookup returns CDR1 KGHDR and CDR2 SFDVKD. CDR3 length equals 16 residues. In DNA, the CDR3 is TGTGCCACCAGTGACGCTGTGTCAGCAACTAATGAAAAACTGTTTTTT. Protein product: CATSDAVSATNEKLFF.

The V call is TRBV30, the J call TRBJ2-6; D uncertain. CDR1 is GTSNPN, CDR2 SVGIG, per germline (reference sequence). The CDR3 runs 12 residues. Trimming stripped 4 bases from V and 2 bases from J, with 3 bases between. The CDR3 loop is CAWTAGANVLTF. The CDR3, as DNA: TGTGCCTGGACAGCTGGGGCCAACGTCCTGACTTTC.

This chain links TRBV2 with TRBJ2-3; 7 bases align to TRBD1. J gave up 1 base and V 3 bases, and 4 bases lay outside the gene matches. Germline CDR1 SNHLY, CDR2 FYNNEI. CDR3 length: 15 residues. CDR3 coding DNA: TGTGCCAGCAGTGATGAGGGGGCGGGCACAGATACGCAGTATTTT. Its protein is CASSDEGAGTDTQYF.

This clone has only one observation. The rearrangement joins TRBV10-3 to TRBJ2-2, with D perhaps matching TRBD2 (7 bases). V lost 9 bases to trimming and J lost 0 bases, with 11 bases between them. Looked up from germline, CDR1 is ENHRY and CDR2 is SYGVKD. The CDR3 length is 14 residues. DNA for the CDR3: TGTGCCATAGCGGGACAAACGAACACCGGGGAGCTGTTTTTT. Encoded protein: CAIAGQTNTGELFF.

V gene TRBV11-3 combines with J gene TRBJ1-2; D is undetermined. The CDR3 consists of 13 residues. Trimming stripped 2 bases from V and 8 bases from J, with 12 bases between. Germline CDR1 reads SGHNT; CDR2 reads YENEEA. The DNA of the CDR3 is TGTGCCAGCAGCTTACCCTCCTCGGCGGGCTACACCTTC. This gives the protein CASSLPSSAGYTF.

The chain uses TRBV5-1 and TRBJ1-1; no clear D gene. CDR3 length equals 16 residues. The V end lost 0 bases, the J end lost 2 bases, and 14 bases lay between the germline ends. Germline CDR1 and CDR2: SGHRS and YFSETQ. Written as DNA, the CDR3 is TGCGCCAGCAGCTTGGGACGGGCGGGATATAACACTGAAGCTTTCTTT. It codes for CASSLGRAGYNTEAFF. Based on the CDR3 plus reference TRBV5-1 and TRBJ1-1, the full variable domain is KAGVTQTPRYLIKTRGQQVTLSCSPISGHRSVSWYQQTPGQGLQFLFEYFSETQRNKGNFPGRFSGRQFSNSRSEMNVSTLELGDSALYLCASSLGRAGYNTEAFFGQGTRLTVV.

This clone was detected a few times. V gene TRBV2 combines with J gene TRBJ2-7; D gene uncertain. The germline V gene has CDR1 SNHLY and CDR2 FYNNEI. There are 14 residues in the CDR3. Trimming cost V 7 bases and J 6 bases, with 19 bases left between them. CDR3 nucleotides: TGTGCCAGCAAGCCCGAGGCAGGTCGTCGCGAGCAGTACTTC. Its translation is CASKPEAGRREQYF.

CDR3 protein: CASSFLPGGELFF. As DNA, the CDR3 is TGTGCCAGCAGCTTTCTCCCCGGCGGGGAGCTGTTTTTT. The chain uses TRBV5-8 and TRBJ2-2; D unclear. The CDR3 spans 13 residues. Germline CDR1 reads SGHTS; CDR2 reads YDEGEE. Deletions cut 2 bases from V and 7 bases from J, with 9 bases between.

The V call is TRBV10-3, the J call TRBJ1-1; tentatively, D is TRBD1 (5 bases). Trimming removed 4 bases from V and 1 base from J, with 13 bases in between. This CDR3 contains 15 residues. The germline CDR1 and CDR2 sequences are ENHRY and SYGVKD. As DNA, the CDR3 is TGTGCCATCAGTGGGGGCACGGCAACGAACACTGAAGCTTTCTTT. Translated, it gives CAISGGTATNTEAFF.

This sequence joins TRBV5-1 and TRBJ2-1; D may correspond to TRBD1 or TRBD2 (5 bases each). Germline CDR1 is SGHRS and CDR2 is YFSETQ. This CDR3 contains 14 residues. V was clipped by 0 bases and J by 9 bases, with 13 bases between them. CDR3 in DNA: TGCGCCAGCAGCTTGGAGCGGCCGGGGCCTGAGCAGTTCTTC. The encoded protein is CASSLERPGPEQFF.

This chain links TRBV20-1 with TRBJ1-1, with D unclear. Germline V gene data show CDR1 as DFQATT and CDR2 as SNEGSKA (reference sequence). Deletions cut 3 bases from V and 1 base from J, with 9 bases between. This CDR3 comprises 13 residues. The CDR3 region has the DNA TGCAGTGCTAGTAAACGGGGGAACACTGAAGCTTTCTTT. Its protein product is CSASKRGNTEAFF.

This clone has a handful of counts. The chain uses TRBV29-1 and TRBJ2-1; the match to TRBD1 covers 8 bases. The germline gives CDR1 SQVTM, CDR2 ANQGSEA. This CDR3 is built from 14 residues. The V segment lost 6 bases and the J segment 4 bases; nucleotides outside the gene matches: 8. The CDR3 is CSVTTGGLYNEQFF. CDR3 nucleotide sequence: TGCAGCGTGACTACAGGGGGATTATACAATGAGCAGTTCTTC.